One and the same sample provided the 14 T cell receptor beta chains below, sequenced in a study of blood T cell repertoires in COVID-19. Data came from immunoSEQ multiplex PCR; TCRdb stores just in-frame clones and leaves some out. The sample has tens of thousands of clones; 80% to 85% are singletons. The sequencing input was peripheral blood. The source of these receptors is a man between 60 and 75 years old with acute or convalescent COVID-19.

This clone was seen only once. The genes are TRBV2 and TRBJ1-5; 7 positions agree with TRBD1. CDR1 is SNHLY, CDR2 FYNNEI, per germline. V dropped 4 bases and J dropped 4; count of bases not matched to a gene: 4. This CDR3 contains 14 residues. CDR3 DNA sequence: TGTGCCAGCAGTGGACAGGGTGGGAATCAGCCCCAGCATTTT. Its translation is CASSGQGGNQPQHF.

The V gene is TRBV19, the J gene TRBJ1-2; D gene ambiguous. The length of the CDR3 is 15 residues. Per the germline V gene, CDR1 is LNHDA and CDR2 is SQIVND (reference sequence). Trimming took 6 bases from V and 4 from J, leaving 18 bases between them. CDR3 region: CASSTGSDDSYGYTF. The CDR3 DNA reads TGTGCCAGTAGCACCGGGTCCGACGATAGCTATGGCTACACCTTC.

The gene calls are TRBV6-5 and TRBJ1-1, with TRBD1 identical over 7 bases. Germline CDR1 reads MNHEY; CDR2 reads SVGAGI. There are 15 residues in the CDR3. With 7 bases clipped from V and 4 bases from J, the junction kept 12 bases outside the gene matches. The CDR3 is CASTPGGKGSTEAFF. CDR3 DNA: TGTGCCAGCACGCCAGGGGGTAAGGGGAGCACTGAAGCTTTCTTT.

This clone is a singleton in its sample. This chain connects TRBV19 to TRBJ1-1, with 8 bases matching TRBD1. CDR1 is LNHDA and CDR2 is SQIVND in the germline V gene (reference sequence). V shed 6 bases and J 1 base; nucleotides not matched to a gene: 13. The CDR3 totals 17 residues. The CDR3 loop reads CASRPDRVPLRNTEAFF. The CDR3 DNA is TGTGCCAGTAGGCCGGACAGGGTCCCCCTAAGGAACACTGAAGCTTTCTTT.

The table lists this clone with a few counts. The chain is built from TRBV2 and TRBJ1-2, with D unclear. Germline-derived CDR1 and CDR2 are SNHLY and FYNNEI. Trimming removed 11 bases at V and 2 bases at J, with 15 bases between. The CDR3 runs to 13 residues. CDR3 region: CARGSGGNYGYTF. In nucleotides, the CDR3 is TGTGCCCGAGGGAGTGGCGGGAACTATGGCTACACCTTC.

The chain has TRBV4-3 and TRBJ1-3; D not resolved. This CDR3 is built from 16 residues. Trimming took 0 bases from V and 0 from J, leaving 9 bases between them. Germline V gene sequence: CDR1 LGHNA, CDR2 YSLEER. In DNA form, the CDR3 reads TGCGCCAGCAGCCAAGACCCACTGCTCTCTGGAAACACCATATATTTT. It codes for CASSQDPLLSGNTIYF.

The CDR3 coding sequence is TGCAGCGTTGTTCAGGCCAGCTCCTACAATGAGCAGTTCTTC. This translates into CSVVQASSYNEQFF. The chain has TRBV29-1 and TRBJ2-1; D is undetermined. Trimming stripped 4 bases from V and 0 bases from J, with 10 bases between. CDR1 is SQVTM and CDR2 is ANQGSEA in the germline V gene. The CDR3 consists of 14 residues.

V usage is TRBV7-3 and J usage is TRBJ1-1, with D possibly TRBD1 on 5 matching bases. The CDR3 sequence is 14 residues long. Trimming cost V 4 bases and J 0 bases, with 9 bases left between them. Germline CDR1 SGHTA, CDR2 FQGTGA. The CDR3 loop reads CASSSGIMNTEAFF. CDR3 in DNA: TGTGCCAGCAGCTCAGGGATTATGAACACTGAAGCTTTCTTT. The complete variable domain, with remaining parts taken from reference TRBV7-3 and TRBJ1-1, reads GAGVSQTPSNKVTEKGKYVELRCDPISGHTALYWYRQSLGQGPEFLIYFQGTGAADDSGLPNDRFFAVRPEGSVSTLKIQRTERGDSAVYLCASSSGIMNTEAFFGQGTRLTVV.

This chain joins TRBV5-1 and TRBJ1-2; 9 positions match TRBD1. The CDR3 has 16 amino acids. The germline V gene encodes CDR1 SGHRS and CDR2 YFSETQ. Trimming took 4 bases from V and 0 from J; bases not matched to a gene: 7. CDR3 bases: TGCGCCAGCAGCGACGGGACAGGGACTACTAACTATGGCTACACCTTC. It translates to CASSDGTGTTNYGYTF.

J is TRBJ1-3 and V is TRBV5-1; 10 nucleotides line up with TRBD1. Germline CDR1 reads SGHRS; CDR2 reads YFSETQ. With V trimmed by 4 bases and J by 8 bases, 6 bases remained unmatched. CDR3 size: 14 residues. The CDR3 region is CASSRDRGSDTIYF. CDR3 sequence (DNA): TGCGCCAGCAGCCGGGACAGGGGTTCAGACACCATATATTTT.

This chain joins TRBV10-3 and TRBJ1-1, with 8 bases matching TRBD1. Germline lookup yields CDR1 ENHRY and CDR2 SYGVKD. The CDR3 totals 16 residues. V lost 0 bases to trimming and J lost 4 bases; unmatched junction nucleotides: 7. CDR3 protein: CAISESPQTGATEAFF. The CDR3 DNA sequence: TGTGCCATCAGTGAGTCACCGCAGACAGGGGCCACTGAAGCTTTCTTT.

The rearrangement links TRBV6-1 to TRBJ2-5; 7 bases are shared with TRBD2. The CDR3 is made up of 16 amino acids. Germline V gene sequence: CDR1 MNHNS, CDR2 SASEGT. Germline trimming cut 1 base from V and 2 bases from J; bases unmatched to any gene: 7. The CDR3 bases are TGTGCCAGCAGTGAAGGCCAGGGAGGGAGGCAAGAGACCCAGTACTTC. Amino acids: CASSEGQGGRQETQYF.

This clone appeared a few times. The CDR3 nucleotides are TGTGCCAGCTACAGCGGGGCGAACACCGGGGAGCTGTTTTTT. This translates into CASYSGANTGELFF. The chain uses TRBV19 and TRBJ2-2, with 7 bases matching TRBD2. Germline values: CDR1 LNHDA, CDR2 SQIVND (reference sequence). There are 14 residues in the CDR3. The junction had 4 bases not matched to a gene; V was cut back by 9 bases and J by 0 bases.

The chain is built from TRBV19 and TRBJ2-6; D ambiguous. Germline V gene sequence: CDR1 LNHDA, CDR2 SQIVND (reference sequence). Trimming cost V 8 bases and J 0 bases, with 11 bases left between them. This CDR3 is 15 amino acids long. CDR3 coding DNA: TGTGCCAGTGAGCATGAAACCTCTGGGGCCAACGTCCTGACTTTC. Translating gives CASEHETSGANVLTF.